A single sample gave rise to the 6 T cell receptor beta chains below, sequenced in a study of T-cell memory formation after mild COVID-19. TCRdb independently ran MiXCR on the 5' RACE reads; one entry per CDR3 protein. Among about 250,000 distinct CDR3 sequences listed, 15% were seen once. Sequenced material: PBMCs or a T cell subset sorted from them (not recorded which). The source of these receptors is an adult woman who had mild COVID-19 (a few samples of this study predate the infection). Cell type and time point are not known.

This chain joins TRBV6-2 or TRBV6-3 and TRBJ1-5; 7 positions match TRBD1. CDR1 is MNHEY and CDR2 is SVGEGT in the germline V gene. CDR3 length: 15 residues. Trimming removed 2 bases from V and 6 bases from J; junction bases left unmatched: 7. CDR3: CASSYRDRVSQPQHF. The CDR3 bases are TGTGCCAGCAGTTACAGAGACAGGGTTAGTCAGCCCCAGCATTTT.

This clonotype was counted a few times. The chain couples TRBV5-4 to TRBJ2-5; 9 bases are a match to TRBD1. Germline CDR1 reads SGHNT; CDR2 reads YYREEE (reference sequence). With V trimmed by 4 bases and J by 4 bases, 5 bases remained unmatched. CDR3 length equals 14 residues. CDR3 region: CASSPGQGPETQYF. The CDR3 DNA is TGTGCCAGCAGCCCAGGACAGGGGCCAGAGACCCAGTACTTC.

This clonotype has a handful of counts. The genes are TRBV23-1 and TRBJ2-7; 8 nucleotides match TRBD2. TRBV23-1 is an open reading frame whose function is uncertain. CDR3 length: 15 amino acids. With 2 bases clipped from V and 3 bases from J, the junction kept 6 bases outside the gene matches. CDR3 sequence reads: CASSQPGGGHYEQYF. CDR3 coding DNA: TGCGCCAGCAGTCAACCCGGGGGGGGCCACTACGAGCAGTACTTC.

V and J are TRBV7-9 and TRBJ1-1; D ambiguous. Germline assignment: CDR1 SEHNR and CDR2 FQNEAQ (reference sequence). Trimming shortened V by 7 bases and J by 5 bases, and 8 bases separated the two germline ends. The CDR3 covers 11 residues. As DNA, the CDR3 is TGTGCCAGCACCTTGAGGACTGAAGCTTTCTTT. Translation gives CASTLRTEAFF. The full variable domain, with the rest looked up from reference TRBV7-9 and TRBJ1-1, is DTGVSQNPRHKITKRGQNVTFRCDPISEHNRLYWYRQTLGQGPEFLTYFQNEAQLEKSRLLSDRFSAERPKGSFSTLEIQRTEQGDSAMYLCASTLRTEAFFGQGTRLTVV.

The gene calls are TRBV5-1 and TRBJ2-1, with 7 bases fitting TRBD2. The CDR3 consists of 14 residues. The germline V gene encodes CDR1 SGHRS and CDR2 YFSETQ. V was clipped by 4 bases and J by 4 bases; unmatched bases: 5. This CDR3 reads CASSPVGGYNEQFF. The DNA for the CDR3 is TGCGCCAGCAGCCCGGTGGGGGGGTACAATGAGCAGTTCTTC.

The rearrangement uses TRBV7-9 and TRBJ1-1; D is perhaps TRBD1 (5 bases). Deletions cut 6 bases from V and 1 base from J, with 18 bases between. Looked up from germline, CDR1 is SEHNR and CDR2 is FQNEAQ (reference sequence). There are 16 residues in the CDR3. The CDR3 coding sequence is TGTGCCAGCAGTTCCCCCAACGAGGGGAGGAACACTGAAGCTTTCTTT. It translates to CASSSPNEGRNTEAFF.